Following are 32 T cell receptor beta chains from one sample sequenced in a study of cytomegalovirus exposure and HLA in healthy donors. In the PCR, 60 Vbeta and 13 Jbeta primers were used. Profiling relied on immunoSEQ multiplex PCR, and the TCRdb table lists in-frame clones only, not all of them. The repertoire holds some 84,000 clones, over 75% seen once, with around 2.1% in the top ten. The sample consisted of PBMCs. The origin of the receptors is a boy aged 10-17 years in good health and CMV-seronegative.

V usage is TRBV4-3 and J usage is TRBJ2-1, with D possibly TRBD1 on 5 matching bases. The CDR3 has 13 amino acids. V lost 4 bases, J lost 4 bases, and 8 bases lay in between. Per the germline V gene, CDR1 is LGHNA and CDR2 is YSLEER. CDR3 residues: CASSLGQYNEQFF. Written as DNA, the CDR3 is TGCGCCAGCAGCCTTGGACAATACAATGAGCAGTTCTTC.

The rearrangement joins TRBV4-1 to TRBJ2-5; perhaps TRBD2 as D (6 bases). This CDR3 is built from 15 residues. Germline loops: CDR1 MGHRA, CDR2 YSYEKL. V gave up 1 base and J gave up 5 bases, with 14 bases separating them. DNA for the CDR3: TGCGCCAGCAGCCAAGGAGGCTTGGGGGGTGAGACCCAGTACTTC. It is translated as CASSQGGLGGETQYF.

In this sample, this clone turned up once. This chain links TRBV6-5 with TRBJ1-3; D unresolved. Germline V gene data show CDR1 as MNHEY and CDR2 as SVGAGI. V was clipped by 11 bases and J by 0 bases, with 11 bases between them. The CDR3 runs to 13 residues. The CDR3 nucleotides read TGTGCCTCGAGGAGTAACTCTGGAAACACCATATATTTT. This gives the protein CASRSNSGNTIYF.

The rearrangement uses TRBV7-2 and TRBJ1-2; TRBD1 is a possible D gene (5 bases). The germline gives CDR1 SGHTA, CDR2 FQGNSA. Between the trimmed V and J ends, which lost 0 bases and 8 bases, there was a span of 16 bases. CDR3 length: 15 amino acids. The CDR3 loop is CASSLAQWGVGGYTF. CDR3 nucleotides: TGTGCCAGCAGCTTAGCGCAGTGGGGGGTAGGAGGCTACACCTTC.

The rearrangement uses TRBV6-5 and TRBJ1-5; D might be TRBD1 (5 bases). The CDR3 has 14 amino acids. Trimming took 5 bases from V and 1 from J, leaving 9 bases between them. Looked up from germline, CDR1 is MNHEY and CDR2 is SVGAGI. The DNA for the CDR3 is TGTGCCAGCAGTACAGGACGGAGCAATCAGCCCCAGCATTTT. It translates to CASSTGRSNQPQHF.

This chain uses TRBV9 with TRBJ2-7; D call uncertain. Germline V gene sequence: CDR1 SGDLS, CDR2 YYNGEE. The CDR3 contains 11 residues. Trimming shortened V by 7 bases and J by 5 bases, and 10 bases separated the two germline ends. The CDR3 DNA reads TGTGCCAGCGGGCCGACGGACGAGCAGTACTTC. This translates into CASGPTDEQYF. Full variable domain (rest looked up from reference TRBV9 and TRBJ2-7): DSGVTQTPKHLITATGQRVTLRCSPRSGDLSVYWYQQSLDQGLQFLIQYYNGEERAKGNILERFSAQQFPDLHSELNLSSLELGDSALYFCASGPTDEQYFGPGTRLTVT.

The chain carries TRBV18 and TRBJ2-7; D is ambiguous. The ends were cut back, 1 base at V and 3 bases at J, with 4 bases in the middle. Germline CDR1 is KGHSH and CDR2 is LQKENI. The CDR3 runs to 12 residues. CDR3 in amino acids: CASSPRGYEQYF. For the CDR3, the DNA is TGTGCCAGCTCACCACGCGGCTACGAGCAGTACTTC.

This sequence joins TRBV27 and TRBJ2-2, with D possibly TRBD1 on 5 matching bases. Per the germline V gene, CDR1 is MNHEY and CDR2 is SMNVEV (reference sequence). This CDR3 contains 13 residues. The V end was cut by 4 bases, the J end by 2 bases, with 5 bases between. CDR3 DNA: TGTGCCAGCAGTTGGACAAACACCGGGGAGCTGTTTTTT. This encodes CASSWTNTGELFF.

The chain links TRBV18 to TRBJ2-3; 9 bases agree with TRBD2. V shed 5 bases, J shed 0 bases, and the junction held 3 bases outside the gene matches. Germline-derived CDR1 and CDR2 are KGHSH and LQKENI. The CDR3 contains 15 residues. CDR3 nucleotides: TGTGCCAGCTCAACTAGCGGGCCTAGCACAGATACGCAGTATTTT. It translates to CASSTSGPSTDTQYF.

The genes are TRBV5-1 and TRBJ2-1, with TRBD2 identical over 7 bases. Germline V CDR1 and CDR2: SGHRS, YFSETQ. This CDR3 is 16 amino acids long. The V and J ends lost 0 bases and 7 bases, in that order; junction bases with no gene match: 10. The CDR3 reads CASSLARTRRWNEQFF. In DNA, the CDR3 is TGCGCCAGCAGCTTGGCGCGGACTAGGCGTTGGAATGAGCAGTTCTTC.

This clone came up once. This chain joins TRBV18 and TRBJ2-7; TRBD1 matches 7 bases. V shed 5 bases, J shed 3 bases, and the junction held 4 bases outside the gene matches. The CDR3 is 13 amino acids. The germline CDR1 and CDR2 sequences are KGHSH and LQKENI. In nucleotides, the CDR3 is TGTGCCAGCTCATCGGGACAGTTCTACGAGCAGTACTTC. It yields the protein CASSSGQFYEQYF.

This chain connects TRBV28 to TRBJ1-1, with D possibly TRBD1 on 5 matching bases. The germline V gene has CDR1 MDHEN and CDR2 SYDVKM. This CDR3 is built from 12 residues. The V end was cut by 5 bases, the J end by 11 bases, with 15 bases between. CDR3 loop: CASSGALLRAFF. In DNA, the CDR3 is TGTGCCAGCAGTGGGGCCTTACTGAGGGCTTTCTTT.

This chain links TRBV6-6 with TRBJ1-5; 7 nucleotides align to TRBD1. Trimming cost V 7 bases and J 0 bases; bases outside gene matches: 6. The germline V gene has CDR1 MNHNY and CDR2 SVGAGI (reference sequence). This CDR3 comprises 15 residues. CDR3 protein: CASTRDSLSNQPQHF. In nucleotides, the CDR3 is TGTGCCAGCACCCGGGACAGCCTTAGCAATCAGCCCCAGCATTTT.

This clone came up once. V gene TRBV5-1 combines with J gene TRBJ2-5, with 8 bases fitting TRBD1. The J call may be in error: the DNA end matches TRBJ2-7 better. This CDR3 is built from 15 residues. Germline loops: CDR1 SGHRS, CDR2 YFSETQ. In nucleotides, the CDR3 is TGCGCCAGCAGCGACCGGGACAGGTCTACCTACGAGCAGTACTTC. It yields the protein CASSDRDRSTYEQYF.

The chain links TRBV9 to TRBJ1-2; D unclear. Germline-derived CDR1 and CDR2 are SGDLS and YYNGEE. The CDR3 is made up of 15 amino acids. V was pared by 2 bases and J by 8 bases, with 19 bases between. The CDR3 spells CASSVSGMGAEGYTF. CDR3 coding DNA: TGTGCCAGCAGCGTGTCGGGGATGGGCGCGGAGGGCTACACCTTC.

This clone was counted a single time. V and J are TRBV30 and TRBJ2-1, with D possibly matching TRBD2 (5 bases). CDR1 is GTSNPN and CDR2 is SVGIG in the germline V gene (reference sequence). The CDR3 is 12 amino acids. Trimming removed 4 bases from V and 5 bases from J, with 9 bases in between. Here the CDR3 reads CAWILDDNEQFF. CDR3 coding DNA: TGTGCCTGGATACTAGATGACAATGAGCAGTTCTTC.

The CDR3 sequence is CASSLVGTSGADTQYF. Here the CDR3 DNA reads TGTGCCAGCAGCTTAGTCGGGACTAGCGGGGCAGATACGCAGTATTTT. The V gene is TRBV7-2, the J gene TRBJ2-3; 13 bases are a match to TRBD2. There are 16 residues in the CDR3. The germline V gene encodes CDR1 SGHTA and CDR2 FQGNSA. Trimming at V came to 1 base and at J to 4 bases, leaving 2 bases not matched to a gene.

The chain is built from TRBV28 and TRBJ1-4; 10 bases align to TRBD1. The CDR3 spans 15 residues. Germline values: CDR1 MDHEN, CDR2 SYDVKM. Trimming at V came to 4 bases and at J to 5 bases, leaving 4 bases not matched to a gene. The CDR3 sequence: CASSSPGQGNEKLFF. CDR3 DNA: TGTGCCAGCAGTTCCCCGGGACAGGGGAATGAAAAACTGTTTTTT.

This clone was picked up a small number of times. The CDR3 bases are TGTGCCAGTAGTATTATCCCGGGGATTAGCAATCAGCCCCAGCATTTT. The encoded protein is CASSIIPGISNQPQHF. The V call is TRBV19, the J call TRBJ1-5; the D is unclear. Germline assignment: CDR1 LNHDA and CDR2 SQIVND (reference sequence). V lost 3 bases and J 0 bases, leaving 12 bases between the germline ends. This CDR3 region has 16 residues. The variable domain in full, with the rest retrieved from reference TRBV19 and TRBJ1-5, is DGGITQSPKYLFRKEGQNVTLSCEQNLNHDAMYWYRQDPGQGLRLIYYSQIVNDFQKGDIAEGYSVSREKKESFPLTVTSAQKNPTAFYLCASSIIPGISNQPQHFGDGTRLSIL.

The rearrangement joins TRBV15 to TRBJ1-1, with D possibly TRBD1 on 5 matching bases. Germline CDR1 is LNHNV and CDR2 is YYDKDF (reference sequence). The CDR3 totals 16 residues. Trimming shortened V by 4 bases and J by 5 bases, and 20 bases separated the two germline ends. CDR3 loop: CATSTGGVGRGTEAFF. The DNA of the CDR3 is TGTGCCACCAGCACCGGGGGGGTGGGGAGAGGGACTGAAGCTTTCTTT. The full variable domain, in which reference TRBV15 and TRBJ1-1 provide the parts outside the CDR3, is DAMVIQNPRYQVTQFGKPVTLSCSQTLNHNVMYWYQQKSSQAPKLLFHYYDKDFNNEADTPDNFQSRRPNTSFCFLDIRSPGLGDTAMYLCATSTGGVGRGTEAFFGQGTRLTVV.

This clone showed up just once. The chain uses TRBV19 and TRBJ2-7; TRBD1 aligns across 8 bases. This CDR3 contains 14 residues. V dropped 3 bases and J dropped 7; count of bases not matched to a gene: 8. CDR1 is LNHDA, CDR2 SQIVND, per germline (reference sequence). CDR3 sequence reads: CASSISQGALEQYF. The DNA for the CDR3 is TGTGCCAGTAGTATCTCTCAGGGGGCGCTTGAGCAGTACTTC.

This clone was counted between two and nine times. This chain uses TRBV5-4 with TRBJ1-1, with 7 nucleotides matching TRBD1. This CDR3 spans 14 amino acids. Unmatched junction bases numbered 7, after V lost 4 bases and J lost 4 bases. Per germline, CDR1 SGHNT and CDR2 YYREEE (reference sequence). CDR3 nucleotides: TGTGCCAGCAGCATCCACAGGGGAGGCACTGAAGCTTTCTTT. Translation: CASSIHRGGTEAFF.

This rearrangement joins TRBV30 to TRBJ2-5, with 10 bases aligning to TRBD2. After removal of 5 bases from V and 5 bases from J, the junction contained 14 bases not matched to a gene. Per germline, CDR1 GTSNPN and CDR2 SVGIG (reference sequence). The CDR3 extends over 16 amino acids. The CDR3 is CAWSPGLAGVGETQYF. CDR3 coding DNA: TGTGCCTGGTCCCCCGGGCTAGCGGGAGTAGGGGAGACCCAGTACTTC.

The sample holds one count of this clone. The gene calls are TRBV7-2 and TRBJ1-4, with unresolved D. Looked up from germline, CDR1 is SGHTA and CDR2 is FQGNSA. V shed 2 bases and J shed 7 bases, with 14 bases lying between them. The CDR3 extends over 15 amino acids. CDR3: CASSLTGGRGEKLFF. The CDR3 coding sequence is TGTGCCAGCAGCTTAACTGGCGGGCGCGGTGAAAAACTGTTTTTT.

This chain joins TRBV7-6 and TRBJ2-2; a weak D match, TRBD1 (5 bases). Per germline, CDR1 SGHVS and CDR2 FNYEAQ. This CDR3 has 13 amino acids. Trimming removed 4 bases from V and 6 bases from J, with 9 bases in between. In DNA, the CDR3 is TGTGCCAGCAGCTCAAAAGGGGCCGGGGAGCTGTTTTTT. Translated, it gives CASSSKGAGELFF.

The sample holds a few counts of this clone. Other DNA variants within this sample encode the same CDR3. The chain is built from TRBV28 and TRBJ1-3; tentatively, D is TRBD1 (5 bases). CDR3 size: 15 residues. Germline V gives CDR1 MDHEN, CDR2 SYDVKM. V was pared by 2 bases and J by 1 base, with 9 bases between. The DNA for the CDR3 is TGTGCCAGCAGTTTAGGAGCAGGGTCTGGAAACACCATATATTTT. Protein sequence: CASSLGAGSGNTIYF.

In its sample, this clone was seen once. The chain combines TRBV4-1 with TRBJ2-7; TRBD1 agrees at 8 bases. Trimming at V came to 4 bases and at J to 1 base, leaving 6 bases not matched to a gene. CDR3 length: 15 residues. Per germline, CDR1 MGHRA and CDR2 YSYEKL. CDR3 DNA: TGCGCCAGCAGCCCTTTTCGACAGGGGTCCTACGAGCAGTACTTC. It yields the protein CASSPFRQGSYEQYF.

The chain couples TRBV7-6 to TRBJ1-1, with no clear D. Germline V gives CDR1 SGHVS, CDR2 FNYEAQ. Deletions cut 5 bases from V and 0 bases from J, with 13 bases between. The CDR3 length is 15 residues. The CDR3 protein is CASSPPLSVNTEAFF. The DNA of the CDR3 is TGTGCCAGCAGCCCTCCTCTGTCGGTGAACACTGAAGCTTTCTTT. Together with reference TRBV7-6 and TRBJ1-1, the CDR3 gives the full variable domain: GAGVSQSPRYKVTKRGQDVALRCDPISGHVSLYWYRQALGQGPEFLTYFNYEAQQDKSGLPNDRFSAERPEGSISTLTIQRTEQRDSAMYRCASSPPLSVNTEAFFGQGTRLTVV.

This clone was seen once. V is TRBV14 and J is TRBJ2-1; D not resolved. Germline-derived CDR1 and CDR2 are SGHDN and FVKESK. V was cut by 1 base and J by 7 bases, with 8 bases left in between. The CDR3 has 13 residues. CDR3 region: CASSQAVRNEQFF. In DNA, the CDR3 is TGTGCCAGCAGCCAAGCGGTGCGTAATGAGCAGTTCTTC.

The CDR3 DNA reads TGTGCCAGCAGCTTTGCGGGGGACTCCTACGAGCAGTACTTC. As protein: CASSFAGDSYEQYF. V gene TRBV5-4 combines with J gene TRBJ2-7, with TRBD2 matching over 7 bases. The V gene's germline CDR1 is SGHNT and CDR2 YYREEE (reference sequence). The J segment lost 0 bases and the V segment lost 2 bases, leaving 2 bases of the junction unmatched. CDR3 length: 14 residues.

V usage is TRBV4-1 and J usage is TRBJ2-7; D might be TRBD2 (5 bases). V was cut by 4 bases and J by 0 bases, with 13 bases left in between. Per the germline V gene, CDR1 is MGHRA and CDR2 is YSYEKL. The CDR3 length is 15 residues. CDR3 in amino acids: CASSLTTSISYEQYV. The CDR3 bases are TGCGCCAGCAGCCTTACTACTAGTATCTCCTACGAGCAGTACGTC.

This clone was detected once. The chain recombines TRBV27 with TRBJ1-2; D uncertain. This CDR3 is built from 13 residues. V was pared by 3 bases and J by 0 bases, with 5 bases between. Germline V CDR1 and CDR2: MNHEY, SMNVEV (reference sequence). CDR3 in amino acids: CASSFRANYGYTF. The CDR3 nucleotides read TGTGCCAGCAGTTTCCGAGCTAACTATGGCTACACCTTC.